Listed here are 27 T cell receptor beta chains from one sample, sequenced in a study of cytomegalovirus exposure and HLA in healthy donors. In the PCR, 60 Vbeta and 13 Jbeta primers were used. The table came from immunoSEQ multiplex PCR; TCRdb's copy has only in-frame clones and leaves some out. The data contain some 100,000 clones, about two thirds of them singletons. The sample consisted of PBMCs. The receptors stem from a woman aged 25 to 39 in good health and CMV-seropositive.

V gene TRBV4-3 combines with J gene TRBJ2-1; TRBD2 agrees at 12 bases. With V trimmed by 0 bases and J by 2 bases, 5 bases remained unmatched. CDR3 length: 18 amino acids. CDR1 is LGHNA and CDR2 is YSLEER in the germline V gene. CDR3 sequence (DNA): TGCGCCAGCAGCCAAGATCTCGCTAGCGGGGGGGCCTACAATGAGCAGTTCTTC. It translates to CASSQDLASGGAYNEQFF.

About this clone: A junction boundary mismatches the germline segment, possibly from a read error. The CDR3 coding sequence is TGTGCCTGGAGTTACGGACAGTCCTTGGACTTC. This sequence encodes CAWSYGQSLDF. This chain uses TRBV30 with TRBJ2-5, with a weak D call TRBD1 (6 bases). This CDR3 comprises 11 residues. The germline CDR1 and CDR2 sequences are GTSNPN and SVGIG (reference sequence).

The chain combines TRBV7-9 with TRBJ2-3, with 8 nucleotides matching TRBD2. Looked up from germline, CDR1 is SEHNR and CDR2 is FQNEAQ (reference sequence). V shed 5 bases and J 0 bases; nucleotides not matched to a gene: 10. This CDR3 has 17 residues. CDR3 nucleotides: TGTGCCAGCAGCCCCCCGGGACTAGTAATAAGCACAGATACGCAGTATTTT. This translates into CASSPPGLVISTDTQYF.

This clone has only a few counts. J is TRBJ1-1 and V is TRBV7-9; D gene unclear. Trimming removed 4 bases at V and 7 bases at J, with 10 bases between. The CDR3 is made up of 12 amino acids. The germline V gene has CDR1 SEHNR and CDR2 FQNEAQ (reference sequence). The CDR3 DNA reads as TGTGCCAGCAGCTCGGGAGCCCTTGAAGCTTTCTTT. Amino acid sequence: CASSSGALEAFF.

This clone has just one count. The rearrangement links TRBV5-1 to TRBJ2-2; weak D call: TRBD2 (6 bases). The CDR3 is made up of 15 amino acids. The germline gives CDR1 SGHRS, CDR2 YFSETQ. Between the trimmed V and J ends, which lost 1 base and 4 bases, there was a span of 11 bases. The DNA of the CDR3 is TGCGCCAGCAGCTTGACTAGCACAGGCACCGGGGAGCTGTTTTTT. Its translation is CASSLTSTGTGELFF.

The sample holds one count of this clone. This chain links TRBV2 with TRBJ2-1; 12 bases align to TRBD2. CDR1 SNHLY and CDR2 FYNNEI come from the germline V gene. This CDR3 has 15 residues. The junction had 5 bases not matched to a gene; V was cut back by 7 bases and J by 4 bases. The CDR3 sequence is CASTLAGGPYNEQFF. The CDR3 nucleotides read TGTGCCAGCACCCTAGCGGGGGGGCCGTACAATGAGCAGTTCTTC.

V and J are TRBV6-4 and TRBJ1-1; D might be TRBD1 (6 bases). V dropped 2 bases and J dropped 1 base, with 14 bases sitting between them. This CDR3 is 16 amino acids long. Germline CDR1 and CDR2: MRHNA and SNTAGT. The CDR3 protein is CASSDNAGVPNTEAFF. CDR3 in DNA: TGTGCCAGCAGTGACAACGCAGGGGTTCCGAACACTGAAGCTTTCTTT.

V usage is TRBV21-1 and J usage is TRBJ1-1; the table's D call, TRBD1, was not checked against the DNA. TRBV21-1 is an annotated pseudogene. The CDR3 is 13 amino acids. CDR3 amino acids: CASSKAGAPRAFF. For the CDR3, the DNA is TGTGCCAGCAGCAAAGCGGGGGCACCCCGGGCTTTCTTT.

The V and J genes are TRBV5-1 and TRBJ2-1, with 8 bases fitting TRBD1. CDR1 is SGHRS and CDR2 is YFSETQ in the germline V gene. The J segment lost 4 bases and the V segment lost 5 bases, leaving 8 bases of the junction unmatched. The CDR3 is 15 amino acids. DNA of the CDR3: TGCGCCAGCAGGGCCCCCGGGACAGGATACAATGAGCAGTTCTTC. Translation gives CASRAPGTGYNEQFF.

This sequence joins TRBV30 and TRBJ2-5; perhaps TRBD2 as D (5 bases). Gene TRBJ2-7 matches the end of the DNA better, so the J call may be wrong. This CDR3 has 14 amino acids. Per the germline V gene, CDR1 is GTSNPN and CDR2 is SVGIG (reference sequence). CDR3 protein: CAWSVRGASYEQYF. CDR3 nucleotide sequence: TGTGCCTGGAGTGTACGGGGAGCCTCCTACGAGCAGTACTTC.

This rearrangement joins TRBV5-1 to TRBJ2-3; the match to TRBD1 covers 7 bases. J was trimmed by 4 bases and V by 4 bases; bases with no gene match: 12. The CDR3 runs to 16 residues. Germline CDR1 reads SGHRS; CDR2 reads YFSETQ. The CDR3 DNA is TGCGCCAGCAGCCCACCCCGGGACAGTGGCCCAGATACGCAGTATTTT. Translated, it gives CASSPPRDSGPDTQYF.

The chain is built from TRBV2 and TRBJ1-1; 7 bases are a match to TRBD1. This CDR3 is 13 amino acids long. CDR1 SNHLY and CDR2 FYNNEI come from the germline V gene. J was trimmed by 5 bases and V by 4 bases; bases with no gene match: 4. In DNA, the CDR3 is TGTGCCAGCAGTGTTAACAGGGGAACTGAAGCTTTCTTT. It codes for CASSVNRGTEAFF.

This sequence joins TRBV21-1 and TRBJ1-2; TRBD1 is taken as the D call from the table, unchecked against the DNA. TRBV21-1 has pseudogene status. The CDR3 extends over 13 amino acids. The CDR3 bases are TGTGCCAGCAGAAACAGGGGATCTAGGGGCTACACCTTC. Encoded protein: CASRNRGSRGYTF.

The chain carries TRBV7-9 and TRBJ1-3; no clear D. The CDR3 spans 15 residues. The V and J ends lost 5 bases and 6 bases respectively, with 17 bases between them. From germline, CDR1 is SEHNR and CDR2 FQNEAQ (reference sequence). The CDR3 DNA sequence: TGTGCCAGCAGCCGAGTCCTGGGTGGAGAAAACACCATATATTTT. It specifies CASSRVLGGENTIYF.

The rearrangement joins TRBV9 to TRBJ2-7, with D possibly being TRBD2 (5 bases). V gave up 0 bases and J gave up 0 bases, with 7 bases separating them. The CDR3 has 14 residues. Germline loops: CDR1 SGDLS, CDR2 YYNGEE. The CDR3 nucleotides read TGTGCCAGCAGCGTAGAAGCGGTCTCCTACGAGCAGTACTTC. Translating it yields CASSVEAVSYEQYF. Based on the CDR3 plus reference TRBV9 and TRBJ2-7, the full variable domain is DSGVTQTPKHLITATGQRVTLRCSPRSGDLSVYWYQQSLDQGLQFLIQYYNGEERAKGNILERFSAQQFPDLHSELNLSSLELGDSALYFCASSVEAVSYEQYFGPGTRLTVT.

The chain recombines TRBV9 with TRBJ2-3; unclear D gene. Trimming removed 0 bases from V and 2 bases from J, with 10 bases in between. The CDR3 has 15 residues. Per the germline V gene, CDR1 is SGDLS and CDR2 is YYNGEE. The CDR3 nucleotides read TGTGCCAGCAGCGTAGCTTCCGGGTTCACAGATACGCAGTATTTT. Protein: CASSVASGFTDTQYF.

This rearrangement joins TRBV30 to TRBJ2-5; D gene ambiguous. CDR3 size: 13 residues. V lost 0 bases and J lost 3, with 8 bases in between. The germline V gene has CDR1 GTSNPN and CDR2 SVGIG (reference sequence). CDR3 protein: CAWSVFAEETQYF. CDR3 nucleotides: TGTGCCTGGAGTGTATTTGCGGAAGAGACCCAGTACTTC.

This clone was detected only once. This chain's CDR3 is CASSPGGGGWETQYF. The CDR3, as DNA: TGCGCCAGCAGCCCAGGGGGAGGAGGTTGGGAGACCCAGTACTTC. The V call is TRBV5-1, the J call TRBJ2-5; D perhaps matches TRBD1 (7 bases). The CDR3 extends over 15 amino acids. CDR1 and CDR2 (germline): SGHRS, YFSETQ. Deletions cut 4 bases from V and 5 bases from J, with 18 bases between.

The chain uses TRBV19 and TRBJ1-5, with a weak D call TRBD1 (6 bases). CDR3 length equals 16 residues. V gave up 0 bases and J gave up 2 bases, with 11 bases separating them. Germline V CDR1 and CDR2: LNHDA, SQIVND (reference sequence). The DNA for the CDR3 is TGTGCCAGTAGTATAGATCAGGGGATCGGCAATCAGCCCCAGCATTTT. This codes for CASSIDQGIGNQPQHF.

The sample holds one count of this clone. This sample includes further DNA sequences coding for the same CDR3. The chain has TRBV5-4 and TRBJ2-7; D possibly corresponds to TRBD1 (5 bases). V lost 3 bases and J 4 bases, leaving 8 bases between the germline ends. This CDR3 comprises 12 residues. Germline CDR1 SGHNT, CDR2 YYREEE (reference sequence). The CDR3 here is CASSSDSYEQYF. DNA of the CDR3: TGTGCCAGCAGCTCAGACAGTTACGAGCAGTACTTC.

The genes are TRBV28 and TRBJ1-4; tentative D call: TRBD1 (5 bases). V was clipped by 2 bases and J by 4 bases, with 11 bases between them. This CDR3 is 15 amino acids long. CDR1 and CDR2 from the germline V gene are MDHEN and SYDVKM. DNA of the CDR3: TGTGCCAGCAGTTTACCGGGGGTCCTTAATGAAAAACTGTTTTTT. Protein product: CASSLPGVLNEKLFF.

The V call is TRBV6-4, the J call TRBJ2-5, with a possible D match to TRBD1 (6 bases). The CDR3 consists of 15 residues. Germline assignment: CDR1 MRHNA and CDR2 SNTAGT. The V end was cut by 7 bases, the J end by 0 bases, with 15 bases between. CDR3 in DNA: TGTGCCAGCATTCCGGACAGCGCCTACCAAGAGACCCAGTACTTC. Residues: CASIPDSAYQETQYF.

This clone was detected only a few times. The rearrangement uses TRBV7-3 and TRBJ2-7; 7 bases fit TRBD2. The CDR3 covers 16 residues. Germline trimming cut 5 bases from V and 3 bases from J; bases unmatched to any gene: 13. Germline V gives CDR1 SGHTA, CDR2 FQGTGA. The CDR3 DNA is TGTGCCAGCAGCCCCCATCCGACTAGCACGGGCTACGAGCAGTACTTC. Amino acid sequence: CASSPHPTSTGYEQYF.

V usage is TRBV19 and J usage is TRBJ1-5; 10 bases are a match to TRBD1. Germline trimming cut 5 bases from V and 8 bases from J; bases unmatched to any gene: 6. The CDR3 has 14 residues. In germline, CDR1 is LNHDA, CDR2 SQIVND (reference sequence). CDR3 loop: CASSADRGLKPQHF. The CDR3 region has the DNA TGTGCCAGTAGTGCAGACAGGGGGCTTAAGCCCCAGCATTTT. Combining the CDR3 with reference TRBV19 and TRBJ1-5 gives the whole variable domain DGGITQSPKYLFRKEGQNVTLSCEQNLNHDAMYWYRQDPGQGLRLIYYSQIVNDFQKGDIAEGYSVSREKKESFPLTVTSAQKNPTAFYLCASSADRGLKPQHFGDGTRLSIL.

In this sample, this clone turned up a few times. CDR3 residues: CASMGTGAIGGYTF. CDR3 coding DNA: TGTGCCAGCATGGGGACAGGGGCAATCGGGGGCTACACCTTC. This chain connects TRBV2 to TRBJ1-2, with TRBD1 matching 10 bases. The V gene's germline CDR1 is SNHLY and CDR2 FYNNEI. The CDR3 sequence is 14 residues long. V trimming: 7 bases; J trimming: 8 bases; junction bases outside the gene matches: 10.

This sequence joins TRBV18 and TRBJ2-5; 11 nucleotides agree with TRBD2. The CDR3 contains 18 residues. V lost 2 bases, J lost 5 bases, and 13 bases stayed unmatched. Looked up from germline, CDR1 is KGHSH and CDR2 is LQKENI. CDR3 sequence: CASSPKVGSGGAVETQYF. The CDR3 DNA is TGTGCCAGCTCACCAAAGGTCGGTAGCGGGGGGGCCGTGGAGACCCAGTACTTC.

V usage is TRBV27 and J usage is TRBJ2-7; D uncertain. V shed 4 bases and J shed 5 bases, with 9 bases lying between them. Germline V gene data show CDR1 as MNHEY and CDR2 as SMNVEV (reference sequence). The CDR3 covers 12 residues. The CDR3 coding sequence is TGTGCCAGCAGTTCCACTACCCACGAGCAGTACTTC. It is translated as CASSSTTHEQYF.